The 25 T cell receptor beta chains given below trace back to one sample, sequenced in a study of cytotoxic CD8 clonotypes in ibrutinib-treated CLL. Sequenced by immunoSEQ multiplex PCR; TCRdb stores in-frame clones only, minus some. The sample lists just over 65,000 clones, about 64% seen once, with around 5.8% in the top ten. The sequences come from PBMCs, collected after 12 months of ibrutinib treatment. The source of these receptors is a human donor with chronic lymphocytic leukemia.

The V gene is TRBV5-4, the J gene TRBJ2-1; D perhaps matches TRBD1 (5 bases). This CDR3 is built from 16 residues. The germline V and J ends were trimmed by 0 bases and 0 bases, with 10 bases remaining between them. Germline assignment: CDR1 SGHNT and CDR2 YYREEE (reference sequence). CDR3 residues: CASSLEQASSYNEQFF. DNA of the CDR3: TGTGCCAGCAGCTTGGAACAGGCTAGCTCCTACAATGAGCAGTTCTTC.

The J gene is TRBJ2-7, the V gene TRBV10-3, with 11 bases fitting TRBD1. V lost 10 bases, J lost 4 bases, and 9 bases stayed unmatched. Germline assignment: CDR1 ENHRY and CDR2 SYGVKD. The CDR3 spans 14 residues. The CDR3 nucleotides are TGTGCCAGTAACCGGGACAGGGGGATTTACGAGCAGTACTTC. As protein: CASNRDRGIYEQYF.

The chain uses TRBV11-2 and TRBJ1-4; D not resolved. This CDR3 is 17 amino acids long. With 1 base removed from V and 5 bases from J, the gap between germline ends came to 17 bases. Per the germline V gene, CDR1 is SGHAT and CDR2 is FQNNGV. In DNA form, the CDR3 reads TGTGCCAGCAGCTTAGGAGGCGGAGGGCTAAGAAATGAAAAACTGTTTTTT. As protein: CASSLGGGGLRNEKLFF.

V usage is TRBV28 and J usage is TRBJ2-7, with D perhaps matching TRBD2 (6 bases). Germline CDR1 is MDHEN and CDR2 is SYDVKM. Trimming removed 4 bases from V and 4 bases from J, with 11 bases in between. CDR3 size: 13 residues. The CDR3 DNA reads as TGTGCCAGCAGTTGGGGGGAGGTATACGAGCAGTACTTC. Protein sequence: CASSWGEVYEQYF.

V is TRBV6-1 and J is TRBJ2-7, with 12 positions matching TRBD1. Trimming removed 4 bases from V and 5 bases from J; junction bases left unmatched: 6. The CDR3 sequence is 15 residues long. CDR1 MNHNS and CDR2 SASEGT come from the germline V gene. The CDR3 sequence: CASSGSGTGGDEQYF. The CDR3 coding sequence is TGTGCCAGCAGTGGGTCCGGGACAGGGGGCGACGAGCAGTACTTC.

This clone turned up a few times. The chain has TRBV5-1 and TRBJ1-3, with 7 nucleotides matching TRBD1. CDR3 size: 15 residues. Germline-derived CDR1 and CDR2 are SGHRS and YFSETQ. The trim removed 4 bases at V and 0 bases at J, leaving 4 bases unmatched. CDR3 nucleotides: TGCGCCAGCAGCACGACAGGGAACTCTGGAAACACCATATATTTT. Its protein is CASSTTGNSGNTIYF. Filled out from reference TRBV5-1 and TRBJ1-3, the complete variable domain reads KAGVTQTPRYLIKTRGQQVTLSCSPISGHRSVSWYQQTPGQGLQFLFEYFSETQRNKGNFPGRFSGRQFSNSRSEMNVSTLELGDSALYLCASSTTGNSGNTIYFGEGSWLTVV.

J is TRBJ2-1 and V is TRBV29-1; 9 bases line up with TRBD1. Germline V gene sequence: CDR1 SQVTM, CDR2 ANQGSEA. The CDR3 length is 13 residues. V lost 7 bases, J lost 7 bases, and 8 bases stayed unmatched. CDR3 nucleotides: TGCAGCGCCGGGACAGGGACCAGAAATGAGCAGTTCTTC. Its translation: CSAGTGTRNEQFF.

The J gene is TRBJ1-1, the V gene TRBV30; maybe TRBD1 (5 bases). V lost 0 bases and J 4 bases, leaving 12 bases between the germline ends. Germline CDR1 and CDR2: GTSNPN and SVGIG (reference sequence). The CDR3 totals 14 residues. Written as DNA, the CDR3 is TGTGCCTGGAGTGTACGAGGGGTTCCCACTGAAGCTTTCTTT. Protein sequence: CAWSVRGVPTEAFF.

V usage is TRBV2 and J usage is TRBJ2-3; D is unresolved. Germline assignment: CDR1 SNHLY and CDR2 FYNNEI. The CDR3 spans 14 residues. V lost 1 base, J lost 0 bases, and 5 bases lay in between. CDR3 loop: CASSEGPSTDTQYF. In DNA, the CDR3 is TGTGCCAGCAGTGAAGGACCCAGCACAGATACGCAGTATTTT.

The chain recombines TRBV7-6 with TRBJ1-5; D uncertain. Germline V CDR1 and CDR2: SGHVS, FNYEAQ. Trimming stripped 5 bases from V and 9 bases from J, with 14 bases between. This CDR3 region has 13 residues. The CDR3 DNA is TGTGCCAGCAGCCCCCGGACCGGTGGGCCCCAGCATTTT. Its protein product is CASSPRTGGPQHF.

This rearrangement joins TRBV19 to TRBJ1-5; D is possibly TRBD1 (5 bases). The V end was cut by 3 bases, the J end by 1 base, with 16 bases between. The CDR3 is made up of 17 amino acids. Per germline, CDR1 LNHDA and CDR2 SQIVND (reference sequence). The CDR3 bases are TGTGCCAGTAGTATGTCCGTAGGGGTGAGGAGCAATCAGCCCCAGCATTTT. Translating it yields CASSMSVGVRSNQPQHF.

The chain employs TRBV18 and TRBJ2-5; D is unresolved. CDR1 is KGHSH, CDR2 LQKENI, per germline. The CDR3 totals 15 residues. The ends were cut back, 3 bases at V and 2 bases at J, with 13 bases in the middle. CDR3 coding DNA: TGTGCCAGCTCACCCTTGTGGGCAGATCAAGAGACCCAGTACTTC. This translates into CASSPLWADQETQYF.

The rearrangement links TRBV6-6 to TRBJ2-2; 8 bases are a match to TRBD1. In germline, CDR1 is MNHNY, CDR2 SVGAGI (reference sequence). After removal of 6 bases from V and 4 bases from J, the junction contained 7 bases not matched to a gene. The length of the CDR3 is 15 residues. Here the CDR3 reads CASSPRGQGTGELFF. Written as DNA, the CDR3 is TGTGCCAGCAGCCCCAGGGGGCAAGGCACCGGGGAGCTGTTTTTT.

This sequence joins TRBV19 and TRBJ1-4; the match to TRBD1 covers 12 bases. CDR3 length equals 19 residues. The ends lost 5 bases at V and 1 base at J; junction bases unmatched: 11. Germline loops: CDR1 LNHDA, CDR2 SQIVND (reference sequence). The CDR3 nucleotides read TGTGCCAGTAGTCCATCCGGGACAGGGGGCACCCGAACTAATGAAAAACTGTTTTTT. Translating it yields CASSPSGTGGTRTNEKLFF.

V and J are TRBV30 and TRBJ2-5, with 8 bases identical to TRBD1. CDR1 and CDR2 (germline): GTSNPN, SVGIG (reference sequence). The ends lost 3 bases at V and 4 bases at J; junction bases unmatched: 4. The CDR3 contains 13 residues. CDR3 residues: CAWSRGLIETQYF. The CDR3 DNA is TGTGCCTGGAGCAGGGGGCTTATAGAGACCCAGTACTTC.

The chain uses TRBV30 and TRBJ2-7, with 7 nucleotides matching TRBD1. Germline V CDR1 and CDR2: GTSNPN, SVGIG (reference sequence). There are 11 residues in the CDR3. Trimming cost V 3 bases and J 6 bases; bases outside gene matches: 2. The CDR3 loop reads CAWSAGGEQYF. The CDR3 DNA follows: TGTGCCTGGAGCGCAGGGGGCGAGCAGTACTTC.

The chain combines TRBV7-9 with TRBJ2-5; TRBD2 agrees at 8 bases. The CDR3 has 15 residues. Germline trimming cut 4 bases from V and 0 bases from J; bases unmatched to any gene: 4. The germline CDR1 and CDR2 sequences are SEHNR and FQNEAQ (reference sequence). CDR3 DNA sequence: TGTGCCAGCAGCTATAGCGGGACGAACCAAGAGACCCAGTACTTC. Translated: CASSYSGTNQETQYF.

This rearrangement joins TRBV6-6 to TRBJ1-1; D is unclear. V was cut by 3 bases and J by 3 bases, with 17 bases left in between. The germline gives CDR1 MNHNY, CDR2 SVGAGI (reference sequence). This CDR3 spans 16 amino acids. CDR3 amino acids: CASSYATRSADTEAFF. Here the CDR3 DNA reads TGTGCCAGCAGTTATGCGACCCGGTCTGCCGACACTGAAGCTTTCTTT.

The CDR3 loop reads CASSEFRDGYTF. Here the CDR3 DNA reads TGTGCCAGCAGTGAATTCAGGGATGGCTACACCTTC. The chain joins TRBV6-1 to TRBJ1-2, with a possible D match to TRBD1 (5 bases). CDR3 length: 12 amino acids. V was trimmed by 2 bases and J by 6 bases, leaving 7 bases between them. Germline CDR1 and CDR2: MNHNS and SASEGT.

V and J are TRBV30 and TRBJ1-4, with a weak D call TRBD1 (6 bases). Deletions cut 7 bases from V and 7 bases from J, with 16 bases between. This CDR3 contains 13 residues. Per germline, CDR1 GTSNPN and CDR2 SVGIG (reference sequence). CDR3 in amino acids: CASKRGVGEKLFF. The CDR3 coding sequence is TGTGCCTCCAAAAGGGGGGTTGGTGAAAAACTGTTTTTT.

The rearrangement joins TRBV5-1 to TRBJ1-4, with D possibly being TRBD1 (5 bases). Germline loops: CDR1 SGHRS, CDR2 YFSETQ. The V end was cut by 1 base, the J end by 5 bases, with 12 bases between. The CDR3 runs to 15 residues. CDR3 loop: CASSLMDKGNEKLFF. CDR3 DNA sequence: TGCGCCAGCAGCTTGATGGACAAAGGGAATGAAAAACTGTTTTTT.

V and J are TRBV27 and TRBJ1-4, with D maybe TRBD1 (6 bases). V shed 10 bases and J shed 6 bases, with 24 bases lying between them. The CDR3 is made up of 16 amino acids. The germline CDR1 and CDR2 sequences are MNHEY and SMNVEV (reference sequence). CDR3: CATKEGSRGIYEKLFF. CDR3 DNA: TGTGCCACCAAAGAAGGGAGTAGGGGGATTTATGAAAAACTGTTTTTT.

This chain joins TRBV4-1 and TRBJ1-2; D unclear. Trimming pared 0 bases from V and 4 bases from J, leaving 9 bases between. CDR1 is MGHRA and CDR2 is YSYEKL in the germline V gene. The CDR3 is 14 amino acids. The CDR3 region is CASSQDPRAYGYTF. CDR3 bases: TGCGCCAGCAGCCAAGATCCCCGGGCCTATGGCTACACCTTC.

This clone has a single count. The chain combines TRBV6-1 with TRBJ1-3; D unresolved. The germline V gene encodes CDR1 MNHNS and CDR2 SASEGT. This CDR3 comprises 15 residues. V shed 5 bases and J shed 0 bases, with 11 bases lying between them. The CDR3 protein is CASSSRRSSGNTIYF. Here the CDR3 DNA reads TGTGCCAGCAGTTCCCGCCGGAGCTCTGGAAACACCATATATTTT.

This chain uses TRBV4-3 with TRBJ2-1, with 8 bases identical to TRBD2. CDR1 LGHNA and CDR2 YSLEER come from the germline V gene. The length of the CDR3 is 16 residues. The ends lost 0 bases at V and 4 bases at J; junction bases unmatched: 5. The CDR3 DNA follows: TGCGCCAGCAGCCAAGATCCCAGCGGGGGTTACAATGAGCAGTTCTTC. This codes for CASSQDPSGGYNEQFF.